The T cell receptor (beta chain) described here comes from a study of CD8 T cells in ankylosing spondylitis. Study-wide results and caveats: Made up of about eight highly homologous variants, a TCR beta motif appeared characteristic of ankylosing spondylitis blood. Matched ankylosing spondylitis synovial fluid reportedly contained a significantly enriched population of disease-linked clones.

TCRdb redid the calling of the 5' RACE reads with MiXCR, one entry per CDR3 protein. The sample has about 510,000 distinct CDR3 sequences; about 5.7% are singletons. This clonotype appeared many times. Antigen specificity is unknown. CDR3 size: 13 residues. V was pared by 4 bases and J by 3 bases, with 11 bases between. Germline V gene sequence: CDR1 SGHRS, CDR2 YFSETQ. The receptor comes from a male donor with ankylosing spondylitis. The specimen was blood, either unsorted or a sorted T cell fraction (not recorded which). The chain carries TRBV5-1 and TRBJ2-7; D is unresolved. For the CDR3, the DNA is TGCGCCAGCAGCCCCATGCAGAACTACGAGCAGTACTTC. Amino acids: CASSPMQNYEQYF. The full variable domain, rest sourced from reference TRBV5-1 and TRBJ2-7, is KAGVTQTPRYLIKTRGQQVTLSCSPISGHRSVSWYQQTPGQGLQFLFEYFSETQRNKGNFPGRFSGRQFSNSRSEMNVSTLELGDSALYLCASSPMQNYEQYFGPGTRLTVT.